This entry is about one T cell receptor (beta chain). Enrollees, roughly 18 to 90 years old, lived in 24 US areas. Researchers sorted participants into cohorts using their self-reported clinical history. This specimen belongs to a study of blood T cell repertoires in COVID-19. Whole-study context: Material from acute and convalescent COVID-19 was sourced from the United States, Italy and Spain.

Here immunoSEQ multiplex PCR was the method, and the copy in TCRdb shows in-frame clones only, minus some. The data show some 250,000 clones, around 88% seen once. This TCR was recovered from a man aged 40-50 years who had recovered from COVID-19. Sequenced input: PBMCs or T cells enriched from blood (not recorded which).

The CDR3 loop reads CASSLLGDTEAFF. The CDR3 region has the DNA TGTGCCAGCAGCTTGTTAGGGGACACTGAAGCTTTCTTT. The chain is built from TRBV5-8 and TRBJ1-1; perhaps TRBD1 as D (5 bases). Germline assignment: CDR1 SGHTS and CDR2 YDEGEE. The CDR3 loop spans 13 amino acids. V shed 1 base and J shed 3 bases, with 7 bases lying between them. Based on the CDR3 plus reference TRBV5-8 and TRBJ1-1, the full variable domain is EAGVTQSPTHLIKTRGQQATLRCSPISGHTSVYWYQQALGLGLQFLLWYDEGEERNRGNFPPRFSGRQFPNYSSELNVNALELEDSALYLCASSLLGDTEAFFGQGTRLTVV.